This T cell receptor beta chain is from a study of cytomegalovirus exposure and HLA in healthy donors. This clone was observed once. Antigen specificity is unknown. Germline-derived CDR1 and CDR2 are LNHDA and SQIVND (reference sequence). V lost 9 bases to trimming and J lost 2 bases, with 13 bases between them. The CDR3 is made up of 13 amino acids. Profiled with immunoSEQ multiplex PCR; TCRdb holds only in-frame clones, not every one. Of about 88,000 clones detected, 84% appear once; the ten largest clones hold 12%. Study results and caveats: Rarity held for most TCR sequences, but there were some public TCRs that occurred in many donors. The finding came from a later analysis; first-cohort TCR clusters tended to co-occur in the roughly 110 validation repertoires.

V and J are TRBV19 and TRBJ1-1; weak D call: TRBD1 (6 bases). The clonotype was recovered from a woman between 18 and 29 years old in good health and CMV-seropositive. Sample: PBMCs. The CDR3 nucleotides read TGTGCCAGCCGAGGGACATTTAACACTGAAGCTTTCTTT. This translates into CASRGTFNTEAFF.